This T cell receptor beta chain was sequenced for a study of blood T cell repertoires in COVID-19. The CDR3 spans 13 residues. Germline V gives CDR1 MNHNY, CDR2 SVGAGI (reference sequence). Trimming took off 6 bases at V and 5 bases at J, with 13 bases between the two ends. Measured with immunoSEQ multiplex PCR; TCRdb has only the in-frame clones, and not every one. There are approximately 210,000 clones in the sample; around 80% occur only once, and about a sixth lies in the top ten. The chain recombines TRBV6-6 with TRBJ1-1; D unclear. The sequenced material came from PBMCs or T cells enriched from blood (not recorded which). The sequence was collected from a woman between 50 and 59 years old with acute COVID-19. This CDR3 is CASRPEPETEAFF. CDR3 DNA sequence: TGTGCCAGCAGACCAGAACCGGAGACTGAAGCTTTCTTT.